These T cell receptor beta chains were read from a single sample in a study of beta chain features in type 1 diabetes. Using immunoSEQ multiplex PCR, the repertoire was profiled, and TCRdb retains in-frame clones only, with some absent. The sample lists approximately 40,000 clones, roughly 45% occurring once. The sample taken for sequencing was stem cell memory CD4+ T cells from blood. These receptors were obtained from a woman under 40 in good health. Both conserved end residues are part of each CDR3.

j_call v_call cdr3_aa
TRBJ2-7 TRBV5-1 CASSLAGQGDLEQYF
TRBJ2-7 TRBV7-2 CASSQTREDSLEF
TRBJ2-5 TRBV11-2 CASSSDRGETQYF
TRBJ2-3 TRBV28 CASSLISPTSGTSTDTQYF
TRBJ2-2 TRBV5-6 CASSLFGELFF
TRBJ2-7 TRBV15 CATSRAGGREGYEQYF
TRBJ2-5 TRBV30 CAWSGPGQGGSETQYF
TRBJ1-5 TRBV6-5 CASSRDRGHNQPQHF
TRBJ1-1 TRBV27 CASSFFGVGYTEAFF
TRBJ2-1 TRBV28 CASSFRGLAASYNEQFF
TRBJ2-6 TRBV9 CASSVGTSSLLGSGANVLTF
TRBJ1-4 TRBV15 CATKTGTNEKLFF
TRBJ1-1 TRBV10-2 CASRETGPNTEAFF
TRBJ1-5 TRBV7-2 CASSPQGEGNNQPQHF
TRBJ1-2 TRBV18 CASSPLGKDRSYGYTF
TRBJ2-5 TRBV5-1 CASAHRETETQYF
TRBJ1-1 TRBV19 CASKQGAQVTEAFF
TRBJ2-1 TRBV6-5 CASRDSSSYNEQFF
TRBJ1-1 TRBV18 CASSARVGSTEAFF
TRBJ2-1 TRBV5-5 CASSFRDTPYNEQFF
TRBJ2-7 TRBV4-2 CASSQVSQGKGEQYF
TRBJ2-1 TRBV5-4 CASSFEGEYNEQFF
TRBJ1-4 TRBV29-1 CSVSQGVNEKLFF
TRBJ2-7 TRBV11-2 CASSLGRRGYYEQYF
TRBJ2-3 TRBV10-3 CAISGITDTQYF
TRBJ2-7 TRBV2 CASSDWASPYEQYF
TRBJ1-1 TRBV28 CASTSRDTGLNTEAFF
TRBJ2-7 TRBV5-6 CASSLGPGGDGWQYF
TRBJ2-4 TRBV5-6 CASSKGGRNIQYF
TRBJ1-3 TRBV7-2 CASSYDSISGNTIYF
TRBJ2-3 TRBV28 CASSLGGRGIDTQYF
TRBJ2-1 TRBV14 CASSSSSYNEQFF
TRBJ1-4 TRBV19 CASRGGAATNEKLFF
TRBJ2-2 TRBV28 CASTSHGTRAGELFF
TRBJ2-2 TRBV7-2 CASMGLAENTGELFF
TRBJ1-2 TRBV30 CAWSRGQSNYGYTF
TRBJ1-1 TRBV7-2 CASSQSWWEAEAFF
TRBJ2-2 TRBV30 CAWSAFPVNPGELFF
TRBJ1-4 TRBV4-1 CASSEAGQRNEKLFF
TRBJ2-7 TRBV7-3 CASSLDNRGQGEQYF
TRBJ2-2 TRBV28 CASRTAGELFF
TRBJ2-7 TRBV5-4 CASSTPGLAGGFDEQYF